Listed here are 25 T cell receptor beta chains from one sample, sequenced in a study of cytomegalovirus exposure and HLA in healthy donors. The PCR employed 60 Vbeta primers together with 13 Jbeta primers. Sequencing was performed with immunoSEQ multiplex PCR; in TCRdb, only in-frame clones are kept and a portion is missing. The table has 100,000 to 150,000 clones, around 81% seen once. Sequenced material: PBMCs. The receptors shown here come from a female donor in good health and CMV-seronegative.

This clone showed up just a few times. The CDR3 is CASSRIPSDTQYF. The CDR3 DNA reads as TGTGCCAGCTCGAGAATCCCTTCTGATACGCAGTATTTT. The chain joins TRBV18 to TRBJ2-3, with D unclear. CDR1 and CDR2 (germline): KGHSH, LQKENI. Trimming removed 6 bases from V and 6 bases from J, with 13 bases in between. The length of the CDR3 is 13 residues.

The chain recombines TRBV5-1 with TRBJ1-1; D remains unclear. The length of the CDR3 is 14 residues. The germline gives CDR1 SGHRS, CDR2 YFSETQ. Trimming cost V 2 bases and J 4 bases, with 12 bases left between them. The CDR3 reads CASSFWAPSTEAFF. CDR3 DNA: TGCGCCAGCAGCTTTTGGGCGCCGAGCACTGAAGCTTTCTTT.

The chain has TRBV9 and TRBJ1-4; D gene uncertain. Looked up from germline, CDR1 is SGDLS and CDR2 is YYNGEE. The length of the CDR3 is 15 residues. Trimming pared 3 bases from V and 3 bases from J, leaving 12 bases between. Here the CDR3 DNA reads TGTGCCAGCAGCGCGACCACGGGAGCTAATGAAAAACTGTTTTTT. Encoded protein: CASSATTGANEKLFF.

Regarding this clone: One junction end disagrees with the germline gene, perhaps due to a read error. J is TRBJ1-2 and V is TRBV6-5; D gene unclear. CDR3 length equals 11 residues. The V gene's germline CDR1 is MNHEY and CDR2 SVGAGI. CDR3 sequence reads: CATVQEGGYTF. CDR3 in DNA: TGTGCCACCGTCCAGGAGGGCGGCTACACTTTC.

The chain is built from TRBV6-5 and TRBJ2-1, with D perhaps matching TRBD1 (7 bases). CDR1 and CDR2 from the germline V gene are MNHEY and SVGAGI. The V end was cut by 2 bases, the J end by 8 bases, with 19 bases between. The CDR3 contains 16 residues. In DNA, the CDR3 is TGTGCCAGCAGTTACCCCGGGACAGCGGGTTATCATGAGCAGTTCTTC. Protein product: CASSYPGTAGYHEQFF.

This clone was counted a single time. This chain uses TRBV7-9 with TRBJ1-2; 9 bases line up with TRBD1. Losses at the gene ends were 5 bases for V and 6 bases for J; bases not matched to a gene: 1. Germline CDR1 is SEHNR and CDR2 is FQNEAQ (reference sequence). The CDR3 length is 12 residues. The CDR3 nucleotides are TGTGCCAGCAGCAGACAGGGGGATGGCTACACCTTC. Translation: CASSRQGDGYTF.

The genes are TRBV7-9 and TRBJ1-4, with 9 nucleotides matching TRBD1. V was pared by 5 bases and J by 7 bases, with 8 bases of the junction left unmatched. Germline-derived CDR1 and CDR2 are SEHNR and FQNEAQ (reference sequence). The CDR3 covers 15 residues. The CDR3 DNA sequence: TGTGCCAGCAGCGAATCACAGGGGGCGCGTGAAAAACTGTTTTTT. It translates to CASSESQGAREKLFF.

J is TRBJ2-7 and V is TRBV28, with 10 bases matching TRBD2. The CDR3 length is 15 residues. Germline V gene lookup returns CDR1 MDHEN and CDR2 SYDVKM. J gave up 7 bases and V 5 bases, and 11 bases lay outside the gene matches. The CDR3 sequence is CASSPNLAGAEEQYF. The CDR3 nucleotides are TGTGCCAGCAGTCCTAACCTAGCGGGGGCCGAGGAGCAGTACTTC.

The rearrangement links TRBV5-4 to TRBJ1-1, with TRBD1 identical over 8 bases. Per the germline V gene, CDR1 is SGHNT and CDR2 is YYREEE (reference sequence). With 4 bases clipped from V and 8 bases from J, the junction kept 4 bases outside the gene matches. The CDR3 consists of 12 residues. The DNA for the CDR3 is TGTGCCAGCAGCCGAGACAGGGGAGAAGCTTTCTTT. Its protein product is CASSRDRGEAFF.

The gene calls are TRBV18 and TRBJ1-4, with 9 bases lining up with TRBD1. Looked up from germline, CDR1 is KGHSH and CDR2 is LQKENI. The length of the CDR3 is 15 residues. V was pared by 5 bases and J by 8 bases, with 9 bases of the junction left unmatched. CDR3 sequence: CASSTTGGEGEKLFF. CDR3 DNA: TGTGCCAGCTCAACAACAGGGGGCGAAGGAGAAAAACTGTTTTTT. The variable domain in full, with the rest retrieved from reference TRBV18 and TRBJ1-4, is NAGVMQNPRHLVRRRGQEARLRCSPMKGHSHVYWYRQLPEEGLKFMVYLQKENIIDESGMPKERFSAEFPKEGPSILRIQQVVRGDSAAYFCASSTTGGEGEKLFFGSGTQLSVL.

The CDR3 region has the DNA TGTGCCAGCAGCCCCACTAGCGGGGGTAGGGATACGCAGTATTTT. Its translation is CASSPTSGGRDTQYF. The J gene is TRBJ2-3, the V gene TRBV6-4; TRBD2 agrees at 11 bases. Looked up from germline, CDR1 is MRHNA and CDR2 is SNTAGT. Trimming removed 6 bases from V and 6 bases from J; junction bases left unmatched: 8. This CDR3 region has 15 residues.

On this clone itself: The same CDR3 arises from other DNA sequences in this sample as well. The gene calls are TRBV19 and TRBJ2-7; a possible D gene is TRBD2 (6 bases). The V and J ends lost 1 base and 3 bases respectively, with 7 bases between them. Germline CDR1 is LNHDA and CDR2 is SQIVND (reference sequence). The CDR3 is made up of 13 amino acids. DNA for the CDR3: TGTGCCAGTAGTATAGGGGGAGGCTACGAGCAGTACTTC. Encoded protein: CASSIGGGYEQYF.

There are a few counts of this clone. The gene calls are TRBV6-5 and TRBJ1-2; D is perhaps TRBD1 (6 bases). From germline, CDR1 is MNHEY and CDR2 SVGAGI. Trimming pared 2 bases from V and 8 bases from J, leaving 12 bases between. The CDR3 sequence is 13 residues long. CDR3 sequence (DNA): TGTGCCAGCAGTTACCTCAGGGGTTCCGGCTACACCTTC. Its protein is CASSYLRGSGYTF.

The gene calls are TRBV6-6 and TRBJ1-3; perhaps TRBD1 as D (6 bases). V was pared by 6 bases and J by 4 bases, with 13 bases between. This CDR3 contains 14 residues. CDR1 and CDR2 from the germline V gene are MNHNY and SVGAGI (reference sequence). CDR3 loop: CASSETGSGNTIYF. The CDR3 DNA reads TGTGCCAGCAGCGAAACAGGGTCCGGAAACACCATATATTTT.

The chain has TRBV28 and TRBJ2-7; possible D gene TRBD2, 6 bases. In germline, CDR1 is MDHEN, CDR2 SYDVKM. CDR3 length: 12 residues. The germline V and J ends were trimmed by 8 bases and 2 bases, with 10 bases remaining between them. The CDR3 sequence: CASFREPYEQYF. For the CDR3, the DNA is TGTGCCAGCTTCCGGGAGCCCTACGAGCAGTACTTC.

V usage is TRBV5-1 and J usage is TRBJ2-3, with D perhaps TRBD2 (6 bases). The germline V and J ends were trimmed by 0 bases and 3 bases, with 8 bases remaining between them. This CDR3 contains 14 residues. Germline V CDR1 and CDR2: SGHRS, YFSETQ. The CDR3: CASSLETSTDTQYF. Here the CDR3 DNA reads TGCGCCAGCAGCTTGGAGACTAGTACAGATACGCAGTATTTT.

V gene TRBV6-5 combines with J gene TRBJ1-5; D perhaps matches TRBD1 (5 bases). CDR1 is MNHEY and CDR2 is SVGAGI in the germline V gene. V dropped 9 bases and J dropped 7 bases, with 19 bases sitting between them. The CDR3 covers 14 residues. The CDR3, as DNA: TGTGCCAGTGGGAGGGACCAGCGGGGACAGCCCCAGCATTTT. Translating it yields CASGRDQRGQPQHF.

The rearrangement joins TRBV18 to TRBJ1-5, with a tentative D call TRBD1 (5 bases). This CDR3 comprises 15 residues. CDR1 and CDR2 from the germline V gene are KGHSH and LQKENI. The ends were cut back, 6 bases at V and 6 bases at J, with 18 bases in the middle. CDR3 loop: CASSAAGGVPQPQHF. Here the CDR3 DNA reads TGTGCCAGCTCCGCCGCCGGGGGGGTGCCTCAGCCCCAGCATTTT. The variable domain in full, completed from reference TRBV18 and TRBJ1-5, reads NAGVMQNPRHLVRRRGQEARLRCSPMKGHSHVYWYRQLPEEGLKFMVYLQKENIIDESGMPKERFSAEFPKEGPSILRIQQVVRGDSAAYFCASSAAGGVPQPQHFGDGTRLSIL.

The rearrangement joins TRBV21-1 to TRBJ1-6. TRBV21-1 is described as a pseudogene. The CDR3 length is 16 residues. CDR3 sequence reads: CASSKDVGGPNSPLHF. The CDR3 DNA sequence: TGTGCCAGCAGCAAAGATGTCGGGGGGCCTAATTCACCCCTCCACTTT.

The V gene is TRBV19, the J gene TRBJ2-7; a weak D match, TRBD1 (6 bases). Per germline, CDR1 LNHDA and CDR2 SQIVND (reference sequence). The germline V and J ends were trimmed by 0 bases and 3 bases, with 15 bases remaining between them. This CDR3 has 16 residues. In DNA, the CDR3 is TGTGCCAGTAGTATAGAGTCAGGGGACACTTACTACGAGCAGTACTTC. The encoded protein is CASSIESGDTYYEQYF.

The sample holds a few counts of this clone. CDR3 region: CASSFVRGYDEQYF. DNA of the CDR3: TGTGCCAGCAGCTTTGTCCGGGGATACGACGAGCAGTACTTC. V is TRBV7-9 and J is TRBJ2-7; D might be TRBD2 (5 bases). The germline V gene has CDR1 SEHNR and CDR2 FQNEAQ (reference sequence). The CDR3 is made up of 14 amino acids. V was cut by 3 bases and J by 5 bases, with 14 bases left in between.

The chain combines TRBV15 with TRBJ2-1, with 7 bases aligning to TRBD2. V shed 4 bases and J 5 bases; nucleotides not matched to a gene: 8. Germline V gene sequence: CDR1 LNHNV, CDR2 YYDKDF (reference sequence). CDR3 length: 15 residues. The CDR3 DNA reads as TGTGCCACCAGCATCTGGGGAGGGGCCCACAATGAGCAGTTCTTC. Translation gives CATSIWGGAHNEQFF.

The chain joins TRBV4-2 to TRBJ2-5; 11 bases line up with TRBD2. The length of the CDR3 is 15 residues. The germline V gene encodes CDR1 LGHNA and CDR2 YNFKEQ. After removal of 4 bases from V and 9 bases from J, the junction contained 10 bases not matched to a gene. The CDR3 bases are TGTGCCAGCAGCCCCGGGACTAGCGGACCAGCGGCCCAGTACTTC. It codes for CASSPGTSGPAAQYF.

This clone has just a few counts. CDR3 nucleotide sequence: TGCAGCGTTTCTAGACCAGGGGGGAACACTGAAGCTTTCTTT. This sequence encodes CSVSRPGGNTEAFF. V gene TRBV29-1 combines with J gene TRBJ1-1; 7 bases match TRBD1. The CDR3 runs to 14 residues. Trimming took 5 bases from V and 1 from J; bases not matched to a gene: 7. Germline loops: CDR1 SQVTM, CDR2 ANQGSEA.

The CDR3 reads CASSGTGIQPQHF. CDR3 nucleotide sequence: TGTGCCAGCAGTGGCACAGGGATTCAGCCCCAGCATTTT. The genes are TRBV6-1 and TRBJ1-5, with D possibly TRBD1 on 6 matching bases. Germline lookup yields CDR1 MNHNS and CDR2 SASEGT. The CDR3 loop spans 13 amino acids. V was pared by 4 bases and J by 6 bases, with 10 bases between.